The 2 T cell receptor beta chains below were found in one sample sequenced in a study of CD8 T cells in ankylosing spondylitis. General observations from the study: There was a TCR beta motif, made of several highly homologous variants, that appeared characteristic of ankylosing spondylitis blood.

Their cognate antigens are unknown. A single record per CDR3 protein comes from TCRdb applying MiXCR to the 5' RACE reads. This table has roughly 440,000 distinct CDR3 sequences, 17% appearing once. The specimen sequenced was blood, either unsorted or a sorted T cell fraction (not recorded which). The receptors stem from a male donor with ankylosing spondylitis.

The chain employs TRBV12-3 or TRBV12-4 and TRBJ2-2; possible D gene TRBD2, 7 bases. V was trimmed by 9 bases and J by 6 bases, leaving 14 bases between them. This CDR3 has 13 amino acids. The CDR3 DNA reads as TGTGCCAGTCAGGGGAGGGAGTCCGGGGAGCTGTTTTTT. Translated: CASQGRESGELFF.

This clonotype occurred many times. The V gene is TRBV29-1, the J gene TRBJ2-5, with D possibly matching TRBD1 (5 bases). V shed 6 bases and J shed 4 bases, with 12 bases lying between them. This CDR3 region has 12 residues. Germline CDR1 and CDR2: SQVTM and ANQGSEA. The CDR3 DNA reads TGCAGCGTCTATGACAGTTCAGAGACCCAGTACTTC. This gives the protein CSVYDSSETQYF.